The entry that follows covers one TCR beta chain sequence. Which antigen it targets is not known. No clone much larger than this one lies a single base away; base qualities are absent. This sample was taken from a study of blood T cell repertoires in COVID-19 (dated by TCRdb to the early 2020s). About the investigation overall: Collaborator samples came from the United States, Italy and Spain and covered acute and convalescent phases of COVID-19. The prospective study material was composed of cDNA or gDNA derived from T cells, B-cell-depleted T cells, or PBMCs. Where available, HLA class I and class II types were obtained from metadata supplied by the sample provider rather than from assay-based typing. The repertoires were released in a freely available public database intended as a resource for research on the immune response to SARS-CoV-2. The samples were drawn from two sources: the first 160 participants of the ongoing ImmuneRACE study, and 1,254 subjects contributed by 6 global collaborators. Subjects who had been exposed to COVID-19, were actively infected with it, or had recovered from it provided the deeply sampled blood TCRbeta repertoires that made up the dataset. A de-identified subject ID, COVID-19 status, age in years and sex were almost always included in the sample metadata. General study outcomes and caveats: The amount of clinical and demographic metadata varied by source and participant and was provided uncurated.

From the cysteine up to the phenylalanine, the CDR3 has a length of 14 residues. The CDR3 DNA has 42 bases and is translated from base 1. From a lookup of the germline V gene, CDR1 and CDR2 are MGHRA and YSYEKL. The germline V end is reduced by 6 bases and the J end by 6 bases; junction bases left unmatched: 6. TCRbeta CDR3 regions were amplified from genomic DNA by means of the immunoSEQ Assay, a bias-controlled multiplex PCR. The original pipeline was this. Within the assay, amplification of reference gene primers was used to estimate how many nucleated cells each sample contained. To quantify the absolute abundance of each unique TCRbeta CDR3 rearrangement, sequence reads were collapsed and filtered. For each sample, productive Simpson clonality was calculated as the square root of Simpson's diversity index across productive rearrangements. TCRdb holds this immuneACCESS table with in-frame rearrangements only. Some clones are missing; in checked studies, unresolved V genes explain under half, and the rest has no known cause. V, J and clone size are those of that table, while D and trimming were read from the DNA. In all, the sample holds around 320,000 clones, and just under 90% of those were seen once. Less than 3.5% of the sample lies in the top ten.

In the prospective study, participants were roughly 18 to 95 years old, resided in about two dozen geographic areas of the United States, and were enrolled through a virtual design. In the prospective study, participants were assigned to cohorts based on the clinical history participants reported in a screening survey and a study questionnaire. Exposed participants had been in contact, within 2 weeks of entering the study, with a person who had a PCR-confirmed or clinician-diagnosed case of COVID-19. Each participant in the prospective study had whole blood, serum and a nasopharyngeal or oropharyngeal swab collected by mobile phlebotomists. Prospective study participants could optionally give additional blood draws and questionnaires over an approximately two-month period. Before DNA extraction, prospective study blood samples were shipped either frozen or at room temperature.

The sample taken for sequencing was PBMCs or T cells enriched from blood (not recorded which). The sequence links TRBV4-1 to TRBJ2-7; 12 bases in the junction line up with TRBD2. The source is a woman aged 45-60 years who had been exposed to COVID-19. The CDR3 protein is CASRRTSGAGEQYF. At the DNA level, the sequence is TGCGCCAGCAGGCGGACTAGCGGGGCCGGCGAGCAGTACTTC.